What follows describes a single TCR beta chain. Its specificity is not known. Libraries were prepared by immunoSEQ multiplex PCR; TCRdb keeps only in-frame clonotypes and omits some of them. This sample has about 83,000 clones, with 65% to 85% found just once. The data were taken from a study of OX40 agonist ivuxolimab in advanced cancers. Overall study findings and caveats: Antigen specificity of clonally expanded peripheral T cells was not established. CD8+ T cells (on average) carried more expanded clones than CD4+ T cells.

Unmatched junction bases numbered 8, after V lost 2 bases and J lost 3 bases. This CDR3 contains 17 residues. Germline V lookup: CDR1 SGHVS, CDR2 FQNEAQ. The sequence was obtained from an adult with an advanced solid tumor such as melanoma, head and neck, liver or kidney cancer. J is TRBJ2-2 and V is TRBV7-8, with 8 bases aligning to TRBD1. The source was CD4+ or CD8+ T cells sorted from blood, collected in a trial of the OX40 agonist ivuxolimab. DNA for the CDR3: TGTGCCAGCAGCTTAAGTAGCCAGGGGGCTGACACCGGGGAGCTGTTTTTT. It yields the protein CASSLSSQGADTGELFF.